These 7 T cell receptor beta chains were sequenced from one sample in a study of T cells in Graves' hyperthyroidism and ophthalmopathy. Template material for amplifying TCR beta CDR3 regions consisted of RNA transcripts. The TCR CDR3 was amplified in a first-round RT-PCR using the HTBI primer set. MiXCR, run by TCRdb on the multiplex PCR reads, gives a single entry per CDR3 protein. The profile covers around 620,000 distinct CDR3 sequences, with under 20% appearing a single time and 3.8% taken by the ten largest. Sequenced: blood. The origin of the receptors is a woman under 40 with Graves' hyperthyroidism.

This clonotype was recorded many times. The rearrangement uses TRBV6-4 and TRBJ2-3; D is unclear. The V end was cut by 0 bases, the J end by 1 base, with 5 bases between. The length of the CDR3 is 14 residues. Germline CDR1 is MRHNA and CDR2 is SNTAGT. This CDR3 reads CASSDSFGTDTQYF. The CDR3 DNA is TGTGCCAGCAGTGACTCTTTCGGCACAGATACGCAGTATTTT.

This clonotype appeared a few times. The CDR3 nucleotides read TGTGCCAGCAGTTTTGGCAGGGACGGAGATACGCAGTATTTT. Translating gives CASSFGRDGDTQYF. This chain links TRBV7-3 with TRBJ2-3; D may correspond to TRBD1 or TRBD2 (5 bases each). This CDR3 spans 14 amino acids. CDR1 is SGHTA, CDR2 FQGTGA, per germline. Trimming left V 6 bases short and J 5 bases short, with 15 bases between.

This clonotype has a count of ten or more. The chain links TRBV2 to TRBJ2-3, with TRBD2 matching over 7 bases. The V segment lost 7 bases and the J segment 3 bases; nucleotides outside the gene matches: 10. Germline V lookup: CDR1 SNHLY, CDR2 FYNNEI. The CDR3 is 15 amino acids. The CDR3 here is CASTSGRAGTDTQYF. CDR3 sequence (DNA): TGTGCCAGCACCAGTGGGAGGGCCGGTACAGATACGCAGTATTTT.

This clonotype was seen only a few times. V usage is TRBV27 and J usage is TRBJ1-5, with 8 bases identical to TRBD1. V was clipped by 6 bases and J by 6 bases; unmatched bases: 7. The CDR3 extends over 14 amino acids. Germline V lookup: CDR1 MNHEY, CDR2 SMNVEV (reference sequence). CDR3 sequence: CASRDRDGVQPQHF. The CDR3 DNA is TGTGCCAGCAGGGACAGGGATGGTGTTCAGCCCCAGCATTTT.

The table lists this clonotype with many counts. V is TRBV20-1 and J is TRBJ1-1; D is unclear. The CDR3 has 12 residues. Trimming removed 6 bases at V and 1 base at J, with 9 bases between. Germline V gene data show CDR1 as DFQATT and CDR2 as SNEGSKA (reference sequence). The CDR3 sequence is CSAGFGNTEAFF. CDR3 DNA sequence: TGCAGTGCCGGGTTTGGGAACACTGAAGCTTTCTTT.

The rearrangement links TRBV5-8 to TRBJ2-5; D possibly corresponds to TRBD1 (6 bases). Looked up from germline, CDR1 is SGHTS and CDR2 is YDEGEE. The length of the CDR3 is 15 residues. Deletions cut 0 bases from V and 5 bases from J, with 14 bases between. CDR3 region: CASSLDLGARETQYF. The CDR3 DNA follows: TGTGCCAGCAGCTTGGACTTGGGGGCACGGGAGACCCAGTACTTC.

This clonotype was counted ten times or more. V usage is TRBV3-1 and J usage is TRBJ2-2; TRBD2 aligns across 7 bases. The CDR3 loop spans 18 amino acids. Germline values: CDR1 LGHDT, CDR2 YNNKEL (reference sequence). V was clipped by 1 base and J by 2 bases; unmatched bases: 10. The CDR3 sequence is CASSQVVAGATNTGELFF. Here the CDR3 DNA reads TGTGCCAGCAGCCAAGTTGTGGCGGGAGCCACAAACACCGGGGAGCTGTTTTTT.